The source of this T cell receptor (beta chain) is a study of blood T cell repertoires in COVID-19 (dated by TCRdb to about 2020). At the level of the whole study: Samples from collaborators originated in the United States, Italy and Spain and spanned both the acute and convalescent phases of COVID-19. The prospective study material was composed of cDNA or gDNA derived from T cells, B-cell-depleted T cells, or PBMCs. Where available, HLA class I and class II types were taken from metadata supplied by the sample provider and were not determined by assay-based typing. A de-identified subject ID, COVID-19 status, age in years and sex were almost always included in the sample metadata. The samples were drawn from two sources: the first 160 participants of the ongoing ImmuneRACE study, and 1,000 to 1,500 subjects contributed by 6 global collaborators. A freely available public database, intended as a resource for researchers studying the immune response to SARS-CoV-2, is where the repertoires were released. Deeply sampled blood TCRbeta repertoires from subjects exposed to, actively infected with, or recovered from COVID-19 were included in the dataset. General study outcomes and caveats: The amount of clinical and demographic metadata varied by source and participant and was provided uncurated.

One collaborating source in Seattle enrolled patients while the patients were actively infected and followed the patients over time throughout the course of disease. Whole blood was collected in K2EDTA tubes by collaborating institutions according to the institutions' own protocols. For TCRbeta analysis, collaborator samples were shipped as frozen whole blood, as isolated PBMCs, or as DNA extracted from either sample type. TCRbeta CDR3 regions were amplified from genomic DNA using the immunoSEQ Assay, a bias-controlled multiplex PCR. The authors' pipeline ran thus. The number of nucleated cells in each sample was estimated by amplification of reference gene primers within the assay. To quantify the absolute abundance of each unique TCRbeta CDR3 rearrangement, sequence reads were collapsed and filtered. For each sample, productive Simpson clonality was calculated as the square root of Simpson's diversity index over productive rearrangements. Imported from immuneACCESS, the table was reduced by TCRdb to in-frame sequences with V and J called. These copies leave out some clones; in studies compared against another copy, an unresolved V gene accounts for under half, and the cause of the remainder is not known. V and J calls and clone size follow that table, whereas D and trimming were derived from the DNA. This sample holds approximately 120,000 clones; around 74% were observed only once. The top ten hold 6% of the sample.

This clone was detected once. The clone's antigen remains unknown. Per-base qualities were not stored, and no clone one base away is much larger. Sequenced input: peripheral blood. The receptor was isolated from an elderly man with COVID-19, enrolled during active disease.

The CDR3 region: CASSQVVIAGGFTGELFF. The nucleotide sequence reads TGCGCCAGCAGCCAAGTCGTAATAGCGGGAGGGTTCACCGGGGAGCTGTTTTTT. The chain joins TRBV4-3 to TRBJ2-2; the central 11 bases match TRBD2. Germline trimming amounts to 1 base on V and 4 bases on J, with 8 as the count of junction bases outside the gene matches. In the germline V gene, CDR1 corresponds to LGHNA and CDR2 to YSLEER. From the cysteine through the phenylalanine, the CDR3 covers 18 amino acids. The entry retains the CDR3 DNA only, 54 bases that are in frame from base 1.